Listed below are T cell receptor beta chains from one sample, sequenced in a study of shared clonotypes between healthy human individuals. The assay was immunoSEQ multiplex PCR, and TCRdb's table has in-frame clones only and misses some. The sample carries roughly 530,000 clones, 96% recorded once. What was sequenced was naive CD4+ T cells sorted from blood. The receptors shown here come from a woman aged 25 to 39 in good health. Both conserved end residues are part of each CDR3. D genes are given only for firm matches. Clone size appears in some rows only: once, few, many, or a class for an expanded clone.

size: -; D: -; J: TRBJ2-7; V: TRBV6-1; DNA: TGTGCCAGCATTGACAGCACCTACGAGCAGTACTTC; CDR3: CASIDSTYEQYF
size: -; D: -; J: TRBJ2-7; V: TRBV5-5; DNA: TGTGCCAGCACCCGTACGGATGGGGGGTCCTACGAGCAGTACTTC; CDR3: CASTRTDGGSYEQYF
size: -; D: -; J: TRBJ1-1; V: TRBV19; DNA: TGTGCCAGTATCCGGGGGACTGAAGCTTTCTTT; CDR3: CASIRGTEAFF
size: -; D: -; J: TRBJ2-7; V: TRBV30; DNA: TGTGCCTGGAGCAGCGACGGGAAATACGAGCAGTACTTC; CDR3: CAWSSDGKYEQYF
size: -; D: -; J: TRBJ1-1; V: TRBV5-1; DNA: TGCGCCAGCAGCGGGAAGGGGCAGGGCGGGAACACTGAAGCTTTCTTT; CDR3: CASSGKGQGGNTEAFF
size: -; D: -; J: TRBJ2-2; V: TRBV14; DNA: TGTGCCAGCAGCCCACCTCCGAGTCCGAACACCGGGGAGCTGTTTTTT; CDR3: CASSPPPSPNTGELFF
size: -; D: -; J: TRBJ2-1; V: TRBV5-1; DNA: TGCGCCAGCAGCTTGGACGTTAGCTCCTACAATGAGCAGTTCTTC; CDR3: CASSLDVSSYNEQFF
size: -; D: -; J: TRBJ2-7; V: TRBV6-5; DNA: TGTGCCAGCAGTTACCAGGGAATCCCCTACGAGCAGTACTTC; CDR3: CASSYQGIPYEQYF
size: -; D: -; J: TRBJ1-1; V: TRBV2; DNA: TGTGCCAGCAGCCGAAGGGAACAGGGAAGAGGGACTGAAGCTTTCTTT; CDR3: CASSRREQGRGTEAFF
size: -; D: TRBD2; J: TRBJ2-3; V: TRBV27; DNA: TGTGCCAGCAGTTTGCGGGGGAGCACAGATACGCAGTATTTT; CDR3: CASSLRGSTDTQYF
size: few; D: -; J: TRBJ1-1; V: TRBV29-1; DNA: TGCAGCGCTTCGGGTGGCACTGAAGCTTTCTTT; CDR3: CSASGGTEAFF
size: -; D: -; J: TRBJ1-2; V: TRBV5-6; DNA: TGTGCCAGCAGCTTTACAGCTAACTATGGCTACACCTTC; CDR3: CASSFTANYGYTF
size: once; D: -; J: TRBJ2-5; V: TRBV19; DNA: TGTGCCAGTAGTATCTCACAAGAGACCCAGTACTTC; CDR3: CASSISQETQYF
size: -; D: -; J: TRBJ2-7; V: TRBV15; DNA: TGTGCCACCAGCAGAGATGGGCAGGGGGGGCAGTACTTC; CDR3: CATSRDGQGGQYF
size: -; D: TRBD2; J: TRBJ2-2; V: TRBV19; DNA: TGTGCCAGTAGTAAAGGGACTAGCGGGAGACACGGGGAGCTGTTTTTT; CDR3: CASSKGTSGRHGELFF
size: -; D: TRBD1; J: TRBJ1-2; V: TRBV9; DNA: TGTGCCAGCAGCGGTTGGACAGGGGGATTCCCAAACTATGGCTACACCTTC; CDR3: CASSGWTGGFPNYGYTF
size: -; D: -; J: TRBJ2-1; V: TRBV11-2; DNA: TGTGCCAGCAGCTTATATTCCCAGGGAGGCAATGAGCAGTTCTTC; CDR3: CASSLYSQGGNEQFF
size: few; D: -; J: TRBJ2-7; V: TRBV9; DNA: TGTGCCAGCAGCGTAGGGCCCGGCTACGAGCAGTACTTC; CDR3: CASSVGPGYEQYF
size: -; D: -; J: TRBJ2-5; V: TRBV6-6; DNA: TGTGCCAGCAGTTACTCGACGGTTGAAGAGACCCAGTACTTC; CDR3: CASSYSTVEETQYF
size: -; D: TRBD1; J: TRBJ1-1; V: TRBV20-1; DNA: TGCAGTACGGACAGGGGAACTGAAGCTTTCTTT; CDR3: CSTDRGTEAFF
size: -; D: TRBD2; J: TRBJ2-2; V: TRBV4-1; DNA: TGCGCCAGCAGCCGAATTCTAGCGGGGACGAACACCGGGGAGCTGTTTTTT; CDR3: CASSRILAGTNTGELFF
size: -; D: -; J: TRBJ1-5; V: TRBV30; DNA: TGTGCCTGGAGTGTAAGCTCTGGTAGCAATCAGCCCCAGCATTTT; CDR3: CAWSVSSGSNQPQHF
size: -; D: TRBD1; J: TRBJ2-7; V: TRBV19; DNA: TGTGCCAGTAATAACGGACAGGGTTACTACGAGCAGTACTTC; CDR3: CASNNGQGYYEQYF
size: -; D: TRBD2; J: TRBJ2-7; V: TRBV5-1; DNA: TGCGCCAGCAGCTCCGGGACTAGCGGGAGTAACGAGCAGTACTTC; CDR3: CASSSGTSGSNEQYF
size: -; D: TRBD1; J: TRBJ2-7; V: TRBV11-1; DNA: TGTGCCAGCAGCTTATGGGACAGCTACGAGCAGTACTTC; CDR3: CASSLWDSYEQYF
size: -; D: -; J: TRBJ1-5; V: TRBV5-1; DNA: TGCGCCATCAGATACAGGGTGTTTAGCAATCAGCCCCAGCATTTT; CDR3: CAIRYRVFSNQPQHF
size: -; D: -; J: TRBJ1-2; V: TRBV28; DNA: TGTGCCAGCAGTTTTAAGGGAGCCTATGGCTACACCTTC; CDR3: CASSFKGAYGYTF
size: -; D: TRBD1; J: TRBJ1-1; V: TRBV10-3; DNA: TGTGCCATCAGTGAGTCCGGGACAGGGCGCACTGAAGCTTTCTTT; CDR3: CAISESGTGRTEAFF
size: -; D: -; J: TRBJ1-5; V: TRBV30; DNA: TGTGCCTGGAGTAACGGGGTTTCAAATCAGCCCCAGCATTTT; CDR3: CAWSNGVSNQPQHF
size: -; D: TRBD2; J: TRBJ2-1; V: TRBV7-2; DNA: TGTGCCAGCAGCTTACATTCCGGGGGACTAGCGGGAGATGAGCAGTTCTTC; CDR3: CASSLHSGGLAGDEQFF
size: -; D: -; J: TRBJ2-7; V: TRBV27; DNA: TGTGCCAGCAGTTTTTCTGGGACGGGAAACTACGAGCAGTACTTC; CDR3: CASSFSGTGNYEQYF
size: -; D: -; J: TRBJ2-5; V: TRBV27; DNA: TGTGCCAGCAGTGATCGGACGGTGAGCCTGGCGACCCAGTACTTC; CDR3: CASSDRTVSLATQYF
size: -; D: TRBD2; J: TRBJ2-1; V: TRBV25-1; DNA: TGTGCCAGCAGGCCCCCCTGGGGTACTAGCGAGTACAATGAGCAGTTCTTC; CDR3: CASRPPWGTSEYNEQFF
size: -; D: TRBD2; J: TRBJ2-7; V: TRBV19; DNA: TGTGCCAGTAGTACCACTAGCGGGAGGGGTCCGTACGAGCAGTACTTC; CDR3: CASSTTSGRGPYEQYF
size: once; D: TRBD2; J: TRBJ2-7; V: TRBV9; DNA: TGTGCCAGCAGCACCCAGCGGGACTCCTACGAGCAGTACTTC; CDR3: CASSTQRDSYEQYF
size: -; D: -; J: TRBJ1-2; V: TRBV28; DNA: TGTGCCAGCAGTTTATCGGGGGTCAGCTATGGCTACACCTTC; CDR3: CASSLSGVSYGYTF
size: once; D: TRBD2; J: TRBJ2-5; V: TRBV7-9; DNA: TGTGCCAGCAGCTGGGGGGGGACCCAGTACTTC; CDR3: CASSWGGTQYF
size: -; D: TRBD2; J: TRBJ2-7; V: TRBV2; DNA: TGTGCCAGCAGCGAGTGGGAGGGGCTAGCGGGTAAAGAGCAGTACTTC; CDR3: CASSEWEGLAGKEQYF
size: -; D: -; J: TRBJ1-1; V: TRBV28; DNA: TGTGCCAGCAGAATAGGGGGTACGAACACTGAAGCTTTCTTT; CDR3: CASRIGGTNTEAFF
size: -; D: TRBD1; J: TRBJ1-1; V: TRBV7-9; DNA: TGTGCCAGCAGCCGACGGGACAGGGGCACTGAAGCTTTCTTT; CDR3: CASSRRDRGTEAFF
size: few; D: -; J: TRBJ1-1; V: TRBV6-5; DNA: TGTGCCAGCAGTTACACGCAGGTGTCGGTCGAAGCTTTCTTT; CDR3: CASSYTQVSVEAFF
size: -; D: TRBD1; J: TRBJ1-5; V: TRBV5-6; DNA: TGTGCCAGCAACGAGAACTGGCGGGACAGGGGAATTTACAATCAGCCCCAGCATTTT; CDR3: CASNENWRDRGIYNQPQHF
size: -; D: -; J: TRBJ1-5; V: TRBV15; DNA: TGTGCCACCAGCAGGAACCTCGGACACTATAGCAATCAGCCCCAGCATTTT; CDR3: CATSRNLGHYSNQPQHF
size: -; D: -; J: TRBJ2-2; V: TRBV9; DNA: TGTGCCAGCAGCGATAACGGGGAGCTGTTTTTT; CDR3: CASSDNGELFF
size: -; D: -; J: TRBJ1-1; V: TRBV5-6; DNA: TGTGCCAGCAGGGTTACCGAGGCTGAAGCTTTCTTT; CDR3: CASRVTEAEAFF
size: -; D: -; J: TRBJ2-4; V: TRBV19; DNA: TGTGCCAGTAGATCTCCGGACAGCATAGCCAAAAACATTCAGTACTTC; CDR3: CASRSPDSIAKNIQYF
size: -; D: TRBD1; J: TRBJ1-4; V: TRBV30; DNA: TGTGCCTGGAGCGCCCGGACAGGGAGGCTGTTTTTT; CDR3: CAWSARTGRLFF
size: -; D: TRBD1; J: TRBJ2-3; V: TRBV18; DNA: TGTGCCAGCTCGCGTACCACAGGGGTGGCTGCCGATACGCAGTATTTT; CDR3: CASSRTTGVAADTQYF
size: -; D: TRBD1; J: TRBJ1-5; V: TRBV10-3; DNA: TGTGCCACCAAGGATTCCAGGGGGCGGGGAAGTGATCAGCCCCAGCATTTT; CDR3: CATKDSRGRGSDQPQHF
size: -; D: -; J: TRBJ2-7; V: TRBV28; DNA: TGTGCCAGTCGCCCCAGGGGCTCGGGGGAGCAGTACTTC; CDR3: CASRPRGSGEQYF